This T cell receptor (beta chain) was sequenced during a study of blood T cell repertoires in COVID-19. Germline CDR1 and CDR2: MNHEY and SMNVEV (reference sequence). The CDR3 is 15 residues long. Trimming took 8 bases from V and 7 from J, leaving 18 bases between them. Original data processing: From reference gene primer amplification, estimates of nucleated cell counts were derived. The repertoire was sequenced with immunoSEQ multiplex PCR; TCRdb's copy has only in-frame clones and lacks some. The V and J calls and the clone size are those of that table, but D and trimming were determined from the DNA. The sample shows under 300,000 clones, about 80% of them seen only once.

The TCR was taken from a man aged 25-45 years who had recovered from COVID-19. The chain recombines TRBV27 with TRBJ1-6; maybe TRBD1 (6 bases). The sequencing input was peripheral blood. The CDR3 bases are TGTGCCAGCTGGGGGCAGGGTGCTGGGAATTCACCCCTCCACTTT. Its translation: CASWGQGAGNSPLHF.